Detailed here is one T cell receptor beta chain. Its antigen remains undetermined. No much larger clone is present one base from it, and per-base qualities are unavailable. The sample comes from a study of cytomegalovirus exposure and HLA in healthy donors (dated by TCRdb to 2016 to 2017). With respect to the entire study: In an earlier analysis of 450 to 750 of the donors, less than 350 Gb of sequence data and 95 million to 130 million unique TCR beta sequences from about 179 million T cells were reported. The number of donors typed differed by locus, with 629-630 for A, B, C, DRB1 and DQB1, roughly 520 for DQA1, approximately 580 for DPA1, and 472 for DPB1. HLA typing included class I and class II loci at four-digit resolution. Among under 450 genotyped donors of the cohort, an average of about 240,000 unique TCR beta nucleotide sequences were sequenced per donor, roughly a sixth of them non-productive. About 320 gigabases of sequencing data and approximately 85 million unique TCR sequences were included in an early release covering under 650 HLA-typed donors. The study combined high-throughput TCR immunosequencing, statistical association of individual TCRs with disease status, and machine learning to predict cytomegalovirus infection status. In a later genetic analysis, genome-wide SNP genotypes for about three fifths of the roughly 670 donors were used, and that subset was treated as a discovery cohort. The T cell repertoires of some 670 subjects were profiled by immunosequencing and related to cytomegalovirus serostatus. A separate validation cohort of approximately 120 different subjects was used in addition to the roughly 640-subject first cohort. The later analysis used no new phenotypic data to find candidate immune exposures, relying instead on TCR beta sequences and their occurrence across donors. Donor age, sex, ethnicity and CMV serostatus were compiled alongside the repertoire data. Roughly five DR-DQ haplotypes were handled as single units for association and clustering because linkage in the cohort was strong. Every discovery cohort repertoire had been produced on one sequencing platform. The study aimed to test whether signatures of past pathogen exposure could be identified by cataloging public T cell receptors. An earlier analysis of nearly 600 of the donors applied high-throughput TCR beta sequencing to assess whether each TCR beta V gene segment acted as functional or pseudogenic. A later analysis re-examined previously published TCR beta repertoires from 600 to 700 donors and added high-resolution HLA genotyping to investigate patterns of TCR occurrence. Of the roughly 420 genotyped donors, 81% were placed in the genetic ancestry cluster associated with self-reported Caucasian donors. Study-wide findings and limitations: In a later analysis, the rate of TCR association differed among HLA loci, with DRB1 alleles having the most associated TCRs and HLA-C alleles having the fewest. Correlated functional status among segregating V segments might reflect linkage disequilibrium, but an unknown experimental factor could not be ruled out. Around 16 rarely observed V segments, including chromosome 9 orphons, were excluded from the earlier analysis of several hundred of the donors because counts were too low. According to a later analysis, most CMV-associated TCR beta chains appeared to be HLA-restricted, and the HLA associations seemed to be driven largely by CMV exposure. According to a later genetic analysis, donors in an Asian-associated ancestry cluster had fewer N-insertions in productive TCRs than the approximately 610-donor mean. The authors suggested that the approach could potentially be extended to other disease states and immunological phenotypes. Immune exposure information for the cohort was limited to CMV serostatus. A further reported finding was that TCR beta sequences accurately predicted the HLA-A and HLA-B alleles for most subjects in the first cohort. Some IMGT-functional V segments, including TRBV6-2 and TRBV6-3, could not be distinguished by the 87-base-pair reads and were therefore excluded. Specific HLA alleles were associated with more than 15,000 TCR beta sequences at a false discovery rate of 0.05 in a later analysis. The classifier was reported to diagnose cytomegalovirus status with high specificity and sensitivity in both the original cohort and the validation cohort. While some public TCRs were present in many individuals, most TCR sequences turned up only very rarely across donors. According to a later analysis, parvovirus B19, influenza, CMV and Epstein-Barr virus appeared linked to several top co-occurrence clusters. This cohort had only TCR beta chains sequenced, and the lack of alpha or paired-chain data limited which features could be detected. In a later analysis, HLA-associated TCR beta chains showed more clonal expansion and lower generation probabilities than non-associated chains that were equally common. Assigning TCR associations to individual alleles was difficult when HLA alleles, especially DR and DQ, strongly co-occurred. In vitro tests confirmed that three of the cytomegalovirus-associated TCR beta chains recognize cytomegalovirus antigens. The study gave a list of about 170 TCR beta chains associated with cytomegalovirus. Roughly uniform sequencing depth across donors was assumed in presence/absence analyses, although this assumption may not hold. An earlier analysis of some 560 of the donors showed that most TCR beta V segments appeared in productive rearrangements either about 90% or about 30% of the time, which broadly matched IMGT annotations. A cluster of highly shared sequence variants was judged likely to represent a technical artifact of the sequencing pipeline. V-gene and J-gene trimming of TCR beta chains was associated with a missense DCLRE1C variant in a later genetic analysis, and the association was replicated in an independent cohort. Because some donors lacked HLA typing at each locus, the association tests relied only on the typed subset.

The cohort consisted of 600 to 700 healthy bone marrow donors. Cohort members were all nominally healthy when sampled, although unrecorded immune exposures were likely present. The donor was CMV seronegative and belonged to the group of over 350 seronegative cohort members. Every donor gave a peripheral blood sample, and the peripheral blood mononuclear cells from that sample were used for TCR beta sequencing. The Qiagen DNeasy Blood Extraction Kit was used to extract genomic DNA from the blood cell samples. At the junction V is shortened by 5 bases and J by 0 bases, with 9 bases in between. CDR3 length: 14 amino acids, cysteine to phenylalanine. Only the CDR3 DNA is retained, 42 bases long and in frame from the first base. Sequences MNHEY (CDR1) and SMNVEV (CDR2) are obtained from the germline V gene (reference sequence). To prepare the library, the immunoSEQ multiplex PCR assay was applied. The multiplex PCR relied on a mix of 60 forward primers for TCR Vbeta segments and 13 reverse primers for TCR Jbeta segments. Amplification of the CDR3 region of rearranged TCR beta genes was performed with a multiplex PCR assay on genomic DNA. Amplified TCR beta libraries were sequenced as 87-base-pair reads on the Illumina HiSeq System. In the source study's methods: A later analysis counted some 74 million unique TCR beta chains across the 650 to 800 repertoires, and some 12 million of these chains were shared by at least two donors. A nearest-neighbor algorithm error-corrected the raw reads and collapsed the reads into unique sequences, merging closely related sequences to remove PCR and sequencing errors. CDR3 sequences were aligned to IMGT reference sequences to assign V, D and J gene segments. For a sequence to be retained, a match of at least six nucleotides to both a V gene segment and a J gene segment was required. A rearrangement was called productive if the CDR3 had no stop codons and remained in frame with V and J, and every other rearrangement was called non-productive. Following IMGT convention, CDR3 was defined as the stretch from the second conserved V-encoded cysteine to the conserved J-encoded phenylalanine. The earlier analysis of approximately 500 of the donors excluded sequences that lacked an unambiguous match to a single V gene segment. An earlier analysis of approximately 590 of the donors classified V segments as functional when productive rearrangements were above 56.7% and as segregating when the standard deviation between donors was above 5%. A statistical classification framework was developed to diagnose cytomegalovirus status using the catalog of TCR beta chain sequences. In a later analysis, TCR nucleotide sequences were compared against IMGT/GENE-DB human TR gene sequences so that V and J genes could be assigned. Using the TCRdist pipeline, a later analysis assigned CDR3 sequences along with most-parsimonious VDJ recombination scenarios. In a later analysis, each TCR beta chain was defined by its CDR3 amino acid sequence together with its V-gene family, and reads lacking a unique V-gene family were excluded. In a later analysis, approximately 590 highly shared, low-generation-probability nucleotide sequences were removed to address suspected cross-contamination and a sequencing artifact. A later analysis calculated a clonal expansion index for each public chain from normalized within-repertoire ranks of inferred template counts. In a later analysis, generation probabilities were computed using a VDJ recombination model fitted to out-of-frame rearrangements, and the results were checked against IGoR. In a later analysis, hypergeometric tests were used to score TCR-TCR, TCR-HLA and TCR-CMV co-occurrence, with a repertoire-size bias correction applied to TCR pairs. False discovery rates were estimated in a later analysis by permuting HLA or CMV assignments 20 times. In a later analysis, co-occurring TCRs were grouped with DBSCAN, and TCRdist sequence similarity was added when clustering was performed within HLA-allele-positive subsets. Co-occurrence clustering excluded repertoires with fewer than 30,000 or more than 120,000 public chains, plus five with anomalous nucleotide sharing. As stored in TCRdb, this immuneACCESS dataset retains in-frame rearrangements with V and J assigned. A fraction of the clones does not appear; measured against another copy, unresolved V genes explain less than half of the discrepancy, and the remainder lacks a known reason. Clone size and V and J calls were adopted from that table, with D and trimming inferred from the DNA. The table for this sample lists about 270,000 clones; roughly two thirds of them were counted only once. Clones ranked in the top ten supply approximately 2.5% of the sample.

The chain employs TRBV27 and TRBJ2-3; no D segment can be confidently identified. The specimen sequenced was PBMCs. The clonotype originates from a female donor in good health and CMV-seronegative. Read as DNA, the sequence is TGTGCCAGCAGTAACCTATCTAGCACAGATACGCAGTATTTT. Translation gives CASSNLSSTDTQYF.